The 10 T cell receptor beta chains given below trace back to one sample, sequenced in a study of shared clonotypes between healthy human individuals. Sequenced by immunoSEQ multiplex PCR; TCRdb stores in-frame clones only, minus some. The table has around 700,000 clones, roughly 73% seen once. Sequencing input: memory CD4+ T cells sorted from blood. Indicated subset: CD45RA-negative fraction. The receptors shown here come from a woman in her twenties or thirties in good health.

This sequence joins TRBV11-2 and TRBJ2-2; unclear D gene. The CDR3 contains 17 residues. Germline assignment: CDR1 SGHAT and CDR2 FQNNGV. Between the trimmed V and J ends, which lost 3 bases and 0 bases, there was a span of 14 bases. The DNA of the CDR3 is TGTGCCAGCAGCTTGGCACGACGGACCGCGAACACCGGGGAGCTGTTTTTT. Amino acids: CASSLARRTANTGELFF.

This rearrangement joins TRBV5-1 to TRBJ2-1, with TRBD2 matching over 9 bases. CDR3 length: 14 residues. Germline CDR1 SGHRS, CDR2 YFSETQ. J was trimmed by 7 bases and V by 6 bases; bases with no gene match: 8. CDR3 amino acids: CASKFSGSENEQFF. The CDR3 DNA is TGCGCCAGCAAGTTTAGCGGGAGTGAAAATGAGCAGTTCTTC.

The chain couples TRBV5-1 to TRBJ2-7; D ambiguous. V was clipped by 3 bases and J by 7 bases, with 17 bases between them. Germline V gene lookup returns CDR1 SGHRS and CDR2 YFSETQ. The CDR3 spans 14 residues. In DNA form, the CDR3 reads TGCGCCAGCAGCTCGGGTGGTTTCCTGGGGGAGCAGTACTTC. Its translation: CASSSGGFLGEQYF.

The chain couples TRBV28 to TRBJ1-5; D is possibly TRBD1 (5 bases). This CDR3 contains 14 residues. Looked up from germline, CDR1 is MDHEN and CDR2 is SYDVKM. Between the trimmed V and J ends, which lost 3 bases and 4 bases, there was a span of 10 bases. CDR3 DNA sequence: TGTGCCAGCAGTTTTTGGGGCGGGAATCAGCCCCAGCATTTT. Encoded protein: CASSFWGGNQPQHF.

This sequence joins TRBV7-9 and TRBJ2-7; D gene ambiguous. Trimming took off 5 bases at V and 0 bases at J, with 14 bases between the two ends. Per the germline V gene, CDR1 is SEHNR and CDR2 is FQNEAQ (reference sequence). This CDR3 spans 15 amino acids. CDR3 coding DNA: TGTGCCAGCAGCCCCCTTGTTTTGAGCTCCTACGAGCAGTACTTC. Its protein is CASSPLVLSSYEQYF. Full variable domain (missing parts from reference TRBV7-9 and TRBJ2-7): DTGVSQNPRHKITKRGQNVTFRCDPISEHNRLYWYRQTLGQGPEFLTYFQNEAQLEKSRLLSDRFSAERPKGSFSTLEIQRTEQGDSAMYLCASSPLVLSSYEQYFGPGTRLTVT.

V and J are TRBV10-3 and TRBJ2-1; D remains unclear. V was cut by 6 bases and J by 0 bases, with 6 bases left in between. CDR1 ENHRY and CDR2 SYGVKD come from the germline V gene. The CDR3 contains 13 residues. The CDR3 DNA reads as TGTGCCATCAGGACTGGCTCCTACAATGAGCAGTTCTTC. It is translated as CAIRTGSYNEQFF.

V and J are TRBV29-1 and TRBJ2-7, with D perhaps matching TRBD1 (5 bases). The CDR3 is 13 residues long. V was pared by 6 bases and J by 3 bases, with 15 bases between. In germline, CDR1 is SQVTM, CDR2 ANQGSEA. CDR3: CSVSGQLDYEQYF. The CDR3 DNA reads TGCAGCGTGTCCGGACAACTGGACTACGAGCAGTACTTC.

V is TRBV6-1 and J is TRBJ2-5; no clear D gene. The CDR3 is 12 residues long. Per germline, CDR1 MNHNS and CDR2 SASEGT. V gave up 6 bases and J gave up 4 bases, with 9 bases separating them. CDR3 in amino acids: CASRASGETQYF. The DNA of the CDR3 is TGTGCCAGCAGGGCCTCGGGAGAGACCCAGTACTTC.

V gene TRBV4-2 combines with J gene TRBJ1-3; D is unclear. The CDR3 is 15 residues long. CDR1 and CDR2 (germline): LGHNA, YNFKEQ. Trimming took off 4 bases at V and 1 base at J, with 11 bases between the two ends. CDR3 coding DNA: TGTGCCAGCAGCCTTGGTGGAGGGTCTGGAAACACCATATATTTT. It codes for CASSLGGGSGNTIYF.

This sequence joins TRBV6-6 and TRBJ1-5; a weak D match, TRBD1 (5 bases). This CDR3 is 12 amino acids long. V was trimmed by 7 bases and J by 5 bases, leaving 9 bases between them. Per germline, CDR1 MNHNY and CDR2 SVGAGI (reference sequence). The CDR3 region is CASMRGDQPQHF. CDR3 nucleotide sequence: TGTGCCAGCATGAGAGGGGATCAGCCCCAGCATTTT.